This T cell receptor beta chain was identified in a study of blood T cell repertoires in COVID-19. Per the authors' pipeline: Estimated nucleated cell counts came from reference gene primer amplification. Generated by immunoSEQ multiplex PCR, the TCRdb table keeps only in-frame clones and is missing some. The V and J calls and the clone size are those of that table, but D and trimming were determined from the DNA. The sample records 90,000 to 120,000 clones, around 90% being singletons. The junction had 12 bases not matched to a gene; V was cut back by 4 bases and J by 3 bases. The CDR3 totals 16 residues. Germline V gene lookup returns CDR1 LGHDT and CDR2 YNNKEL (reference sequence).

The origin of this receptor is a human donor in a cohort sampled during active COVID-19. The specimen sequenced was peripheral blood. The chain recombines TRBV3-1 (or the pseudogene TRBV3-2) with TRBJ2-7; 7 bases align to TRBD1. The CDR3 loop reads CASSPGTAKECYEQYF. Written as DNA, the CDR3 is TGTGCCAGCAGCCCCGGGACAGCCAAAGAGTGCTACGAGCAGTACTTC.